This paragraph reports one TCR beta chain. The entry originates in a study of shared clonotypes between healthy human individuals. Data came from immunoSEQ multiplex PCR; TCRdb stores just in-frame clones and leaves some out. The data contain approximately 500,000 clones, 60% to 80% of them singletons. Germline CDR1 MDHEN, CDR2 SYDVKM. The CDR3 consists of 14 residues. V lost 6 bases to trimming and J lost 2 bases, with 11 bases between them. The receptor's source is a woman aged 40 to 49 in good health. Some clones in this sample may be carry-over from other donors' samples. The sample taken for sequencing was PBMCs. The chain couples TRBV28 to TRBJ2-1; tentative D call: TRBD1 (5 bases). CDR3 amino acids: CASRSAGTYNEQFF. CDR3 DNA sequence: TGTGCCAGCAGGTCCGCAGGGACCTACAATGAGCAGTTCTTC.